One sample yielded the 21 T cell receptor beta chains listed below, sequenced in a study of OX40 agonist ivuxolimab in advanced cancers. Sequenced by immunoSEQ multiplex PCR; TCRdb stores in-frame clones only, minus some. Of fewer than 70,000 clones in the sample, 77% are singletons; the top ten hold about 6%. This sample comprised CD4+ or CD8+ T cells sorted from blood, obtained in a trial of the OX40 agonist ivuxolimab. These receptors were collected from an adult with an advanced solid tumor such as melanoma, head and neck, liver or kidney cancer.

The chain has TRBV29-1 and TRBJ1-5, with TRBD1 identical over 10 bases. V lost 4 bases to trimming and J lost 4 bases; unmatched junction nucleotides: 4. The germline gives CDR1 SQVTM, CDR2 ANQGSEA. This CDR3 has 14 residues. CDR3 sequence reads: CSVGGQGQNQPQHF. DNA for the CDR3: TGCAGCGTTGGGGGACAGGGGCAGAATCAGCCCCAGCATTTT.

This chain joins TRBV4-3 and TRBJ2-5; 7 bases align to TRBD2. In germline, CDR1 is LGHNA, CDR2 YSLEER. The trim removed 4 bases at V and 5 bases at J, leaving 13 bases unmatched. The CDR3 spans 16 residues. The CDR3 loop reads CASSRRTGQGGETQYF. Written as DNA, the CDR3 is TGCGCCAGCAGCCGACGCACGGGCCAGGGAGGGGAGACCCAGTACTTC.

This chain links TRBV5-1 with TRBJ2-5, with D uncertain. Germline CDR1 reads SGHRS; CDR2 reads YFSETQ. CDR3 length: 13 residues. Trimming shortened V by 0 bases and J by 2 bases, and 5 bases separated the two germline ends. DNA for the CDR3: TGCGCCAGCAGCTTGGGGGTTCAAGAGACCCAGTACTTC. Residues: CASSLGVQETQYF. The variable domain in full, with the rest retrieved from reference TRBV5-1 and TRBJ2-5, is KAGVTQTPRYLIKTRGQQVTLSCSPISGHRSVSWYQQTPGQGLQFLFEYFSETQRNKGNFPGRFSGRQFSNSRSEMNVSTLELGDSALYLCASSLGVQETQYFGPGTRLLVL.

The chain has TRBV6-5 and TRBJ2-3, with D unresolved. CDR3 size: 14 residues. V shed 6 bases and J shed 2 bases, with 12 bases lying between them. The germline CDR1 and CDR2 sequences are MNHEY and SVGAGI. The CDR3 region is CASSRTRTTDTQYF. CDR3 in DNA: TGTGCCAGCAGCCGGACGAGGACCACAGATACGCAGTATTTT.

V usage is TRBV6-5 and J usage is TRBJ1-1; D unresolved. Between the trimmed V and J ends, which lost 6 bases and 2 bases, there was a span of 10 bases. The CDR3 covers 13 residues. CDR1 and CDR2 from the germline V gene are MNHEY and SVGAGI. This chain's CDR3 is CASRRAGNTEAFF. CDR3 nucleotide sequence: TGTGCCAGCAGGCGAGCAGGTAACACTGAAGCTTTCTTT.

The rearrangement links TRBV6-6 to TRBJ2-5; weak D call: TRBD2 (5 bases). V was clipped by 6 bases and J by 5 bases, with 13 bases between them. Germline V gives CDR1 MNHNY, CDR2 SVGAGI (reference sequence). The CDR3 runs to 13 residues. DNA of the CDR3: TGTGCCAGCAGCCTTACGTCGGGGGAGACCCAGTACTTC. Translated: CASSLTSGETQYF.

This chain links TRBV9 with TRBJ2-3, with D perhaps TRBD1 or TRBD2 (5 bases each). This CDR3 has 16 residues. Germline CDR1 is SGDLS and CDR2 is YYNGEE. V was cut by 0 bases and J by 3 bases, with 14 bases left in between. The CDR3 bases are TGTGCCAGCAGCGTAGTGGGGGTGGTATGGACAGATACGCAGTATTTT. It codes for CASSVVGVVWTDTQYF.

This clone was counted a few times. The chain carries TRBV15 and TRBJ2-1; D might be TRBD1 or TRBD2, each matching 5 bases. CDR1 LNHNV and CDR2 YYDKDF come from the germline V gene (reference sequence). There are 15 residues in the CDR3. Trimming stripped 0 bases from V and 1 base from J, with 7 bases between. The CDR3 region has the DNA TGTGCCACCAGCAGAGACGGGGCATCCTACAATGAGCAGTTCTTC. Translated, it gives CATSRDGASYNEQFF.

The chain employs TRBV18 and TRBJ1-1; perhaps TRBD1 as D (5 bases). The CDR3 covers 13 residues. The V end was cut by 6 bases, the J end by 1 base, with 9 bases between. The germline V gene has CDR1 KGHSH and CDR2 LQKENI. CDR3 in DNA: TGTGCCAGCTCCCGGGACGGGAACACTGAAGCTTTCTTT. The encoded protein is CASSRDGNTEAFF.

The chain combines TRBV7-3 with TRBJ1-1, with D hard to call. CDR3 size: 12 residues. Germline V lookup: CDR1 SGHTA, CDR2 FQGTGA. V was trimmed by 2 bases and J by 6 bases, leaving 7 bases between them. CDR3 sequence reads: CASSLELAEAFF. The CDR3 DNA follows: TGTGCCAGCAGCTTAGAGCTGGCTGAAGCTTTCTTT.

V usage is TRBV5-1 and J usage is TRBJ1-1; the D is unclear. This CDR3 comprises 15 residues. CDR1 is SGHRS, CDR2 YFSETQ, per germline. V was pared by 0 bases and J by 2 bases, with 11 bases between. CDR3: CASSLERIPNTEAFF. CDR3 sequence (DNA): TGCGCCAGCAGCTTGGAGCGGATCCCAAACACTGAAGCTTTCTTT.

This CDR3 reads CASSSPSGGGETQYF. The CDR3 bases are TGTGCCAGCAGCTCCCCCTCGGGGGGGGGAGAGACCCAGTACTTC. The V call is TRBV7-2, the J call TRBJ2-5; 8 bases are shared with TRBD2. V lost 4 bases to trimming and J lost 4 bases; unmatched junction nucleotides: 8. Germline lookup yields CDR1 SGHTA and CDR2 FQGNSA. The CDR3 has 15 amino acids.

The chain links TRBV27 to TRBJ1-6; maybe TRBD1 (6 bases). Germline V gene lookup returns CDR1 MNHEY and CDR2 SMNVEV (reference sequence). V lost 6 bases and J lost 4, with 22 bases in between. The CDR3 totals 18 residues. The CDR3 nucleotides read TGTGCCAGCAGGGTTACAGGGCCCCCTTTGCCTTATAATTCACCCCTCCACTTT. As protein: CASRVTGPPLPYNSPLHF.

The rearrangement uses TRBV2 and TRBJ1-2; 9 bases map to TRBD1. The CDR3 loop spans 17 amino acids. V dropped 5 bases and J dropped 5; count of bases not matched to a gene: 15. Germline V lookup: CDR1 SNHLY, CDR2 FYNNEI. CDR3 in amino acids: CASSYYSRDREGYGYTF. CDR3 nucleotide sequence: TGTGCCAGCAGTTACTACTCCCGGGACAGGGAAGGGTATGGCTACACCTTC.

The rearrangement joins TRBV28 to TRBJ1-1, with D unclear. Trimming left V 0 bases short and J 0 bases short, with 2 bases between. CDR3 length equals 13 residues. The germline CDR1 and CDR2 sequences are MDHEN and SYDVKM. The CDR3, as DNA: TGTGCCAGCAGTTTATGGTTGAACACTGAAGCTTTCTTT. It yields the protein CASSLWLNTEAFF.

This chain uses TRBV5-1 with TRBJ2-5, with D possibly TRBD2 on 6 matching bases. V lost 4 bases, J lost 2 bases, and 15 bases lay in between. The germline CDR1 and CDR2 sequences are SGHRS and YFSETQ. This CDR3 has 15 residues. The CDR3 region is CASSTSSVSQETQYF. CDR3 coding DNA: TGCGCCAGCAGCACGTCTAGCGTCTCACAAGAGACCCAGTACTTC.

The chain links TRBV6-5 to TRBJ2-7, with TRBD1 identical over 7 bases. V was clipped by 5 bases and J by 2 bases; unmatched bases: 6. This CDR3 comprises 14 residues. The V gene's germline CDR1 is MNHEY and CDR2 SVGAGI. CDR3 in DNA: TGTGCCAGCAGTGACAGGGATTGGGCCTACGAGCAGTACTTC. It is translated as CASSDRDWAYEQYF.

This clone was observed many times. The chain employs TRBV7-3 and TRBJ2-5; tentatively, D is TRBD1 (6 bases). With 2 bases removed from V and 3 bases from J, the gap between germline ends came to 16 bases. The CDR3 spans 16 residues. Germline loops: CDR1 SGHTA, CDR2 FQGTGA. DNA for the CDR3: TGTGCCAGCAGCTTAGGGGTAGGAGAGGGGGAAGAGACCCAGTACTTC. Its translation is CASSLGVGEGEETQYF.

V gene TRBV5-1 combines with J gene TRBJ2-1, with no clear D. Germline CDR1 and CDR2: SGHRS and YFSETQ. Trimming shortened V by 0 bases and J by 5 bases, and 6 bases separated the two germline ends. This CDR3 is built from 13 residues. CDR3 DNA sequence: TGCGCCAGCAGCTTGGACCCTAACAATGAGCAGTTCTTC. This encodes CASSLDPNNEQFF. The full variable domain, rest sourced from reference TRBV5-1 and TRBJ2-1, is KAGVTQTPRYLIKTRGQQVTLSCSPISGHRSVSWYQQTPGQGLQFLFEYFSETQRNKGNFPGRFSGRQFSNSRSEMNVSTLELGDSALYLCASSLDPNNEQFFGPGTRLTVL.

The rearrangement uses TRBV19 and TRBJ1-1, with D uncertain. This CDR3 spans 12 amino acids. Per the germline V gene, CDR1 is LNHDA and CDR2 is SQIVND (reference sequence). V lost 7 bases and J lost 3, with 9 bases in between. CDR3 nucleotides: TGTGCCAGTACCAAGTCCTACACTGAAGCTTTCTTT. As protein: CASTKSYTEAFF.

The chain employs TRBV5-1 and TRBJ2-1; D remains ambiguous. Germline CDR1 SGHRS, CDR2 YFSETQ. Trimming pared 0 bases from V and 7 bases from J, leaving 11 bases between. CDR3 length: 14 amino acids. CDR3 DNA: TGCGCCAGCAGCTTGGTTGGCCTCAAGAATGAGCAGTTCTTC. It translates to CASSLVGLKNEQFF. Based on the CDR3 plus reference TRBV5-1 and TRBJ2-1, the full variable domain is KAGVTQTPRYLIKTRGQQVTLSCSPISGHRSVSWYQQTPGQGLQFLFEYFSETQRNKGNFPGRFSGRQFSNSRSEMNVSTLELGDSALYLCASSLVGLKNEQFFGPGTRLTVL.